The clone carrying this T cell receptor (beta chain) was observed a handful of times. It was with a sample-barcoded 5' primer and a J-beta primer mix that a second PCR of roughly 7 to 12 cycles was run. TCRdb itself ran the 5' RACE reads through MiXCR, one entry per CDR3 protein. The repertoire holds 1 million or so distinct CDR3 sequences, with 45% as singletons. Germline CDR1 is SNHLY and CDR2 is FYNNEI. V was clipped by 6 bases and J by 9 bases; unmatched bases: 8. CDR3 length equals 13 residues. The sample comes from a study of blood T cells in healthy people across ages. This receptor was identified in a woman aged 60 to 75 in good health. The specimen was blood. The chain couples TRBV2 to TRBJ1-2; 9 bases align to TRBD1. The CDR3 loop is CASRDRGRVSYTF. The CDR3 DNA follows: TGTGCCAGCAGGGACAGGGGCCGCGTAAGCTACACCTTC.